A selection of T cell receptor beta chains follows, all from one sample in a study of molecular identifiers for immune sequencing clone quantification. In TCRdb, the PCR reads were re-called with MiXCR into one record per CDR3 protein. Of 60,000 to 65,000 distinct CDR3 sequences listed, 19% are singletons. Source material: naive CD8+ T cells from blood, with Jurkat cell RNA spiked in. The source of these receptors is a human donor in good health. Some libraries in this study had Jurkat cell RNA spiked in. CDR3s leave out the opening cysteine and the closing phenylalanine or tryptophan. Fields, in order: V gene, CDR3 protein.

TRBV27	ASSFGLAGVTDTQY
TRBV27	ASSSDPTGWVQPQH
TRBV27	ASIPGTGFREQY
TRBV21-1	ASSTTSTNEQF
TRBV7-9	ASSPGRGEGRLSTDTQH
TRBV19	ASSTFGSVNEQF
TRBV3-1	ASSQGGTSLGGYEQY
TRBV9	ASSVGVRVGAKNIQY
TRBV5-4	ASSAWTGGPDTQY
TRBV12-5	ASGLVAGLEAYEQY
TRBV12-3/TRBV12-4	ASSLLGQGNGELF
TRBV7-9	ASSLFVGRTDTQY
TRBV7-9	ASSSSPVGETQY
TRBV27	ASSSLSNEQY
TRBV7-9	ASSLAVDTQY
TRBV4-1	ASSQWETGGSGYT
TRBV7-2	ASSLVTPDTQY
TRBV3-1	ASGQDQGWGTEAF
TRBV7-9	ASSLSVPGPSYEQY
TRBV10-3	AIASGKYEQY
TRBV12-3/TRBV12-4	ASQSGSQPQH
TRBV12-3/TRBV12-4	ASSLTGGPKNIQY
TRBV24-1	ATSDLEGAIPAKDTQY
TRBV19	ASSMWDNEQF
TRBV2	ASSGPGSGYEQY
TRBV27	ASRNGGGPREQY
TRBV7-8	ASSLLGGLGTDTQY
TRBV3-1	ASSGTGTGLNQPQH
TRBV10-3	AIRVLNNEQF
TRBV30	AWSTTGTEAF
TRBV9	ASSGGGESYYEQY
TRBV27	ASSQKQGYEQY
TRBV11-2	ASSLEVHNEEQY
TRBV24-1	ATSAIFGDTQY
TRBV19	ASSNREPLGNQPQH
TRBV28	ASSRAGTGDSPLH
TRBV27	ASSPDLLVTGGTGELF
TRBV13	ASSIRTGADSPLH
TRBV4-1	ASSQEALAACNEQF
TRBV10-3	AISESSGRHNEQF
TRBV20-1	SARDFGGSGYEQY
TRBV5-6	ASRLETIRSYNEQF
TRBV13	ASSLGPTAGGGEQF
TRBV12-3/TRBV12-4	ASSFSGEVTDTQY
TRBV5-5	ASSLGQGGDTEAF
TRBV6-1	ASSVPQMNTEAF
TRBV7-9	ASSLALGLPYEQY